This T cell receptor (beta chain) was obtained from a study of molecular identifiers for immune sequencing clone quantification. Across the whole study: For replicates, RNA isolated from about 19,000 or 110,000 naive CD8 cells was divided into five portions, of which four were sequenced. Study-wide results and limits: A shared barcode on identical TCR molecules could lead to underestimated sizes for highly expanded clones.

CDR3 size: 15 residues. Trimming shortened V by 3 bases and J by 5 bases, and 17 bases separated the two germline ends. The germline CDR1 and CDR2 sequences are SGDLS and YYNGEE. Comment on this clonotype: The antigen is unknown.

Sorted inputs of about 19,000 to 1,000,000 cells, with 10%, 30% or 50% RNA, yielded naive CD8 libraries. CD8+CD4-CCR7+CD45RA+ sorting gave the naive CD8 T cells. One entry per CDR3 protein results from TCRdb running MiXCR on the PCR reads. The sample records 10,000 or so distinct CDR3 sequences, 20% to 25% being singletons. The chain couples TRBV9 to TRBJ2-5; D ambiguous. The receptor's source is a human donor in good health. Some libraries in this study had Jurkat cell RNA spiked in. The sequenced sample consisted of naive CD8+ T cells from blood, with Jurkat cell RNA spiked in. Subset described: FACS-sorted CD8+CD4-CCR7+CD45RA+ naive T cells. The CDR3 region has the DNA TGTGCCAGCAGCGCGACCGAGAACATTGGGGAGACCCAGTACTTC. It translates to CASSATENIGETQYF.